This record covers a single TCR beta chain. The data were taken from a study of cytomegalovirus exposure and HLA in healthy donors. Primers included in the PCR were 60 Vbeta and 13 Jbeta primers. Data came from immunoSEQ multiplex PCR; TCRdb stores just in-frame clones and leaves some out. The sample comprises 55,000 to 70,000 clones, roughly 74% of which are singletons, and 7.8% rests with the top ten. This receptor was obtained from a man between 18 and 35 years old in good health and CMV-seropositive. The sequenced material came from PBMCs.

The CDR3 DNA follows: TGTGCCAGCAGCCCTCGTGTGCGGGCCACCTACGAGCAGTACTTC. Encoded protein: CASSPRVRATYEQYF. The chain is built from TRBV14 and TRBJ2-7, with D possibly matching TRBD2 (5 bases). CDR1 SGHDN and CDR2 FVKESK come from the germline V gene. Trimming took 4 bases from V and 2 from J, leaving 15 bases between them. The CDR3 contains 15 residues.